Presented here are 24 T cell receptor beta chains from one specimen sequenced in a study of shared T cell receptors in the human thymus (dated by TCRdb to the early 2020s). The protocol used for the library was the immunoSEQ multiplex PCR assay. TCRdb mirrors the immuneACCESS table, restricted to in-frame sequences. Some clones are absent from its copies; in checked studies, under half trace to an unresolved V gene, and the reason for the others is unknown. The sample table records about 610,000 clones; 88% of these occur just once. The ten biggest clones cover about 0.01% of the sample. The same sample was also used in a study of human thymus T cells.

Material: thymocytes. The origin of the receptors is a boy less than two years old with a congenital heart defect. Donor details come from another sample of the same person, matched by shared clones.

V and J are TRBV27 and TRBJ2-7; D might be TRBD2 (5 bases). The germline V gene has CDR1 MNHEY and CDR2 SMNVEV (reference sequence). The CDR3 covers 14 residues. The V gene lost 7 bases and the J gene lost 5 bases, with 18 bases spanning the gap. CDR3 bases: TGTGCCAGCACAACAACCGGAGGTCTGGACGAGCAGTACTTC. Translation gives CASTTTGGLDEQYF.

This chain connects TRBV11-3 to TRBJ2-3; 9 bases match TRBD1. Unmatched junction bases numbered 3, after V lost 3 bases and J lost 5 bases. This CDR3 is built from 14 residues. Germline V gives CDR1 SGHNT, CDR2 YENEEA. Written as DNA, the CDR3 is TGTGCCAGCAGCTTGACAGGGGGGCAAGATACGCAGTATTTT. Translating it yields CASSLTGGQDTQYF.

The chain has TRBV5-4 and TRBJ1-6; 7 nucleotides match TRBD1. V gave up 7 bases and J gave up 7 bases; unmatched junction bases: 5. The CDR3 totals 13 residues. The germline V gene has CDR1 SGHNT and CDR2 YYREEE (reference sequence). The CDR3 DNA is TGTGCCAGCTCGGACAGGCCCAATTCACCCCTCCACTTT. Translation: CASSDRPNSPLHF.

The chain links TRBV5-3 to TRBJ2-7, with D possibly matching TRBD1 (5 bases). TRBV5-3 is sorted into the ORF group, with uncertain function. The CDR3 runs 13 residues. Trimming removed 3 bases at V and 4 bases at J, with 11 bases between. The CDR3 reads CARSCRQNYEQYF. CDR3 coding DNA: TGTGCCAGAAGCTGCCGACAGAATTACGAGCAGTACTTC.

The J gene is TRBJ2-3, the V gene TRBV11-2; D uncertain. V gave up 6 bases and J gave up 11 bases, with 12 bases separating them. The CDR3 is 11 amino acids. Germline values: CDR1 SGHAT, CDR2 FQNNGV. The CDR3 sequence is CASRTRLGQYF. In nucleotides, the CDR3 is TGTGCCAGCAGGACGAGACTGGGGCAGTATTTT. Combining the CDR3 with reference TRBV11-2 and TRBJ2-3 gives the whole variable domain EAGVAQSPRYKIIEKRQSVAFWCNPISGHATLYWYQQILGQGPKLLIQFQNNGVVDDSQLPKDRFSAERLKGVDSTLKIQPAKLEDSAVYLCASRTRLGQYFGPGTRLTVL.

The V and J genes are TRBV25-1 and TRBJ2-5; D perhaps matches TRBD1 (6 bases). V was trimmed by 0 bases and J by 4 bases, leaving 21 bases between them. The germline V gene has CDR1 MGHDK and CDR2 SYGVNS. This CDR3 has 18 amino acids. For the CDR3, the DNA is TGTGCCAGCAGTGAATACCCCCCGCGGACAGTCAGGGGAGAGACCCAGTACTTC. Translated, it gives CASSEYPPRTVRGETQYF.

The rearrangement joins TRBV7-2 to TRBJ2-5; a weak D match, TRBD1 (5 bases). CDR3 length equals 14 residues. V lost 4 bases, J lost 3 bases, and 12 bases lay in between. Germline V lookup: CDR1 SGHTA, CDR2 FQGNSA. The CDR3: CASSSPGYEETQYF. The DNA for the CDR3 is TGTGCCAGCAGCTCCCCAGGGTACGAAGAGACCCAGTACTTC.

The chain recombines TRBV7-9 with TRBJ1-2; the match to TRBD1 covers 8 bases. V lost 5 bases to trimming and J lost 3 bases; unmatched junction nucleotides: 8. CDR3 length equals 15 residues. CDR1 is SEHNR and CDR2 is FQNEAQ in the germline V gene (reference sequence). This CDR3 is CASSTGQGYDYGYTF. The CDR3 DNA is TGTGCCAGCAGCACCGGACAGGGCTACGACTATGGCTACACCTTC.

J is TRBJ2-7 and V is TRBV6-1; 8 nucleotides match TRBD1. Germline assignment: CDR1 MNHNS and CDR2 SASEGT. CDR3 size: 15 residues. Trimming at V came to 5 bases and at J to 1 base, leaving 7 bases not matched to a gene. CDR3 nucleotides: TGTGCCAGCAGTTCCCGGGACAGGCCTTCCTACGAGCAGTACTTC. Translated, it gives CASSSRDRPSYEQYF.

This chain connects TRBV5-6 to TRBJ1-4, with TRBD1 matching 7 bases. In germline, CDR1 is SGHDT, CDR2 YYEEEE. The trim removed 4 bases at V and 2 bases at J, leaving 11 bases unmatched. The CDR3 loop spans 17 amino acids. CDR3 DNA sequence: TGTGCCAGCAGCACGACAGGGCATGGGGCGACTAATGAAAAACTGTTTTTT. It encodes CASSTTGHGATNEKLFF.

The gene calls are TRBV10-3 and TRBJ1-2; no reliable D call. V was cut by 6 bases and J by 0 bases, with 20 bases left in between. Per the germline V gene, CDR1 is ENHRY and CDR2 is SYGVKD. The CDR3 runs to 17 residues. This CDR3 is CAIRLVNRGGTNYGYTF. The CDR3 DNA reads TGTGCCATCAGGCTGGTAAATCGCGGCGGTACTAACTATGGCTACACCTTC.

This sequence joins TRBV30 and TRBJ2-2; D gene unclear. The CDR3 is 16 residues long. The ends were cut back, 0 bases at V and 4 bases at J, with 15 bases in the middle. Per the germline V gene, CDR1 is GTSNPN and CDR2 is SVGIG (reference sequence). The CDR3 DNA is TGTGCCTGGAGTGTACCCCTAAGCGACGGCACCGGGGAGCTGTTTTTT. Residues: CAWSVPLSDGTGELFF.

The chain carries TRBV10-3 and TRBJ1-1; the match to TRBD1 covers 8 bases. The CDR3 loop spans 14 amino acids. Germline CDR1 ENHRY, CDR2 SYGVKD. The V and J ends lost 6 bases and 3 bases, in that order; junction bases with no gene match: 6. CDR3 bases: TGTGCCATCAGGCTGGACAGGGCCCACACTGAAGCTTTCTTT. Its translation is CAIRLDRAHTEAFF.

The rearrangement joins TRBV12-5 to TRBJ2-7; 7 bases fit TRBD1. This CDR3 has 16 amino acids. J gave up 1 base and V 3 bases, and 9 bases lay outside the gene matches. Germline lookup yields CDR1 LGHNT and CDR2 FRNRAP. The CDR3 sequence is CASGFPQLTGSYEQYF. In DNA, the CDR3 is TGTGCTAGTGGTTTTCCCCAGTTGACAGGGTCCTACGAGCAGTACTTC.

The chain has TRBV4-1 and TRBJ2-7, with a possible D match to TRBD2 (6 bases). CDR3 length: 16 residues. Germline assignment: CDR1 MGHRA and CDR2 YSYEKL. Trimming pared 0 bases from V and 3 bases from J, leaving 15 bases between. The CDR3 DNA follows: TGCGCCAGCAGCCAAGATCTGGGGGGTACTTTCTACGAGCAGTACTTC. Protein sequence: CASSQDLGGTFYEQYF.

The gene calls are TRBV4-2 and TRBJ2-7, with 7 bases matching TRBD1. With 4 bases clipped from V and 2 bases from J, the junction kept 14 bases outside the gene matches. The CDR3 is 17 amino acids. Per germline, CDR1 LGHNA and CDR2 YNFKEQ. The CDR3 sequence: CASSLDWPGQSAYEQYF. In DNA, the CDR3 is TGTGCCAGCAGCCTCGACTGGCCGGGACAGAGTGCCTACGAGCAGTACTTC.

CDR3 region: CAWSPPREAYNEQFF. The CDR3 DNA is TGTGCCTGGAGTCCTCCCCGGGAGGCTTACAATGAGCAGTTCTTC. The chain joins TRBV30 to TRBJ2-1, with 7 nucleotides matching TRBD2. With 2 bases clipped from V and 4 bases from J, the junction kept 8 bases outside the gene matches. The CDR3 has 15 amino acids. The germline V gene has CDR1 GTSNPN and CDR2 SVGIG (reference sequence).

The J gene is TRBJ2-3, the V gene TRBV4-3, with D unresolved. Germline loops: CDR1 LGHNA, CDR2 YSLEER. V was pared by 3 bases and J by 6 bases, with 13 bases between. The CDR3 spans 14 residues. As DNA, the CDR3 is TGCGCCAGCAGCCAGGGCGCCTCTGGTGATACGCAGTATTTT. This sequence encodes CASSQGASGDTQYF.

The chain uses TRBV5-1 and TRBJ2-1; TRBD2 matches 12 bases. CDR3 length: 16 residues. V trimming: 0 bases; J trimming: 12 bases; junction bases outside the gene matches: 10. Germline lookup yields CDR1 SGHRS and CDR2 YFSETQ. CDR3 bases: TGCGCCAGCAGCTTGGCGGATTGGACTAGCGGGATAGGGCAGTTCTTC. It is translated as CASSLADWTSGIGQFF. The full variable domain, its missing parts supplied by reference TRBV5-1 and TRBJ2-1, is KAGVTQTPRYLIKTRGQQVTLSCSPISGHRSVSWYQQTPGQGLQFLFEYFSETQRNKGNFPGRFSGRQFSNSRSEMNVSTLELGDSALYLCASSLADWTSGIGQFFGPGTRLTVL.

This clone was found a few times. CDR3 nucleotides: TGTGCCAGCAGCTTAGAACCCGTCCGTCGATCTAGCGGGAGCACAGATACGCAGTATTTT. Translating gives CASSLEPVRRSSGSTDTQYF. The chain is built from TRBV11-3 and TRBJ2-3; the match to TRBD2 covers 8 bases. V was clipped by 0 bases and J by 0 bases; unmatched bases: 14. Germline V gene lookup returns CDR1 SGHNT and CDR2 YENEEA. The CDR3 covers 20 residues.

The V gene is TRBV4-1, the J gene TRBJ2-7; TRBD1 matches at 9 bases. The length of the CDR3 is 14 residues. Germline-derived CDR1 and CDR2 are MGHRA and YSYEKL. V lost 3 bases to trimming and J lost 3 bases; unmatched junction nucleotides: 3. The DNA of the CDR3 is TGCGCCAGCAGCCAGTGGGACAGGGACTACGAGCAGTACTTC. Encoded protein: CASSQWDRDYEQYF.

The rearrangement links TRBV4-2 to TRBJ1-5; 8 bases align to TRBD1. There are 16 residues in the CDR3. V was clipped by 0 bases and J by 7 bases; unmatched bases: 8. Per germline, CDR1 LGHNA and CDR2 YNFKEQ. CDR3 amino acids: CASSQEVGTGTQPQHF. For the CDR3, the DNA is TGTGCCAGCAGCCAAGAGGTTGGGACAGGTACCCAGCCCCAGCATTTT.

J is TRBJ1-2 and V is TRBV4-3; D might be TRBD1 (6 bases). This CDR3 has 15 residues. The germline V gene encodes CDR1 LGHNA and CDR2 YSLEER. V lost 2 bases and J 2 bases, leaving 12 bases between the germline ends. CDR3: CASSQLDSHNYGYTF. CDR3 DNA sequence: TGCGCCAGCAGCCAACTGGACAGCCACAACTATGGCTACACCTTC.

The chain has TRBV28 and TRBJ2-5; 10 nucleotides align to TRBD2. CDR1 is MDHEN, CDR2 SYDVKM, per germline. V was pared by 6 bases and J by 1 base, with 5 bases of the junction left unmatched. The CDR3 covers 15 residues. Here the CDR3 DNA reads TGTGCCAGCAGCTCACTAGCGGGGCCCCAAGAGACCCAGTACTTC. Its translation is CASSSLAGPQETQYF.